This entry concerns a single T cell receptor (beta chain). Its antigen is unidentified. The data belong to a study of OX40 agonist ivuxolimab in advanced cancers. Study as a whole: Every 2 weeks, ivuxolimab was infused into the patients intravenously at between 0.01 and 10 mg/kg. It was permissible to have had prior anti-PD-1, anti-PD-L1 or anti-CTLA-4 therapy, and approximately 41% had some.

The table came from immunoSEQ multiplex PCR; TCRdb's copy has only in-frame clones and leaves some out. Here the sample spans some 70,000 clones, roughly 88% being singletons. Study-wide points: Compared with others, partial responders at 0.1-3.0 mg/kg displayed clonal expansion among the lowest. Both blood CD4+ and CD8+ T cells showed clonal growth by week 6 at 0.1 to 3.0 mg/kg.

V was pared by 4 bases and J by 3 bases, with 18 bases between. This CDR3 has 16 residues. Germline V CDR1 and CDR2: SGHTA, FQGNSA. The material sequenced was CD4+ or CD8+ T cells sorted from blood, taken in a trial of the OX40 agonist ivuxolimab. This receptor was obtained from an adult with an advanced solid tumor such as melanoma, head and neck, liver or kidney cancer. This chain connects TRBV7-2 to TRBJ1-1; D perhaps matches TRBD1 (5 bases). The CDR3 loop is CASSWDLHSSYTEAFF. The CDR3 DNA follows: TGTGCCAGCAGCTGGGACCTACACAGCTCTTACACTGAAGCTTTCTTT.